This T cell receptor beta chain was sequenced for a study of cytomegalovirus exposure and HLA in healthy donors. Study background: HLA-typed donors were the source of tens of millions of unique TCRs, which an early data release held.

V was trimmed by 5 bases and J by 3 bases, leaving 8 bases between them. Germline values: CDR1 SGHTA, CDR2 FQGNSA. This CDR3 is 12 amino acids long. PCR involved 60 Vbeta and 13 Jbeta primers. Only in-frame clones appear in the TCRdb table, and some are missing; sequencing was by immunoSEQ multiplex PCR. The sample lists 160,000 or so clones, roughly 84% occurring once. This receptor was taken from a man younger than 45 in good health and CMV-seronegative. Sequencing was carried out using PBMCs. This sequence joins TRBV7-2 and TRBJ2-7; no firm D call. The CDR3: CASSRTNYEQYF. CDR3 DNA sequence: TGTGCCAGCAGCCGTACTAACTACGAGCAGTACTTC.